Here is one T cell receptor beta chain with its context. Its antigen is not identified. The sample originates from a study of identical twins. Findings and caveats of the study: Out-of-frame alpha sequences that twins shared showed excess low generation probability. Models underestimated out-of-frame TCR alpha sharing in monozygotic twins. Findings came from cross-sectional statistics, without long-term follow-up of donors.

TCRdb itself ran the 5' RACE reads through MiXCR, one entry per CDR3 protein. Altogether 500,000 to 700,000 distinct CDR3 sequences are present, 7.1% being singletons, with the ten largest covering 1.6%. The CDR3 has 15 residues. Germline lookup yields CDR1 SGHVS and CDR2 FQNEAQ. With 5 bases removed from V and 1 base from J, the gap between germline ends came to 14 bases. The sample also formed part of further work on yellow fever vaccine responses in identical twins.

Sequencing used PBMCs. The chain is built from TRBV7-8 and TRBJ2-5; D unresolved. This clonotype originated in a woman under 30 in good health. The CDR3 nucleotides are TGTGCCAGCAGCCTTTCCTCCGTGGTCCAAGAGACCCAGTACTTC. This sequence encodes CASSLSSVVQETQYF.